The clone carrying this TCR beta chain showed up just once. Antigen unknown. The germline CDR1 and CDR2 sequences are SGHVS and FNYEAQ. The CDR3 is made up of 17 amino acids. The V end lost 9 bases, the J end lost 6 bases, and 27 bases lay between the germline ends. This entry comes from a study of CD8 T cells in Susac syndrome. RNA, at about 0.45 to 1 ug, was reverse transcribed with random hexamers. One entry per CDR3 protein results from TCRdb running MiXCR on the immunoSEQ multiplex PCR reads. The sample yields about 180,000 distinct CDR3 sequences, roughly 94% seen once. Study-wide results and caveats: As the study acknowledged, the number of individuals in its TCR sequencing and HLA analysis was relatively small.

Peripheral blood CD8+ and CD4+ T cells were profiled by TCR beta sequencing. This chain connects TRBV7-6 to TRBJ2-1, with D possibly being TRBD2 (6 bases). This clonotype was obtained from a human donor with Susac syndrome. Source material: CD4+ T cells from PBMCs. The CDR3 protein is CASPRFDPGLAGNEQFF. As DNA, the CDR3 is TGTGCCAGTCCAAGGTTCGACCCGGGACTCGCCGGCAATGAGCAGTTCTTC.